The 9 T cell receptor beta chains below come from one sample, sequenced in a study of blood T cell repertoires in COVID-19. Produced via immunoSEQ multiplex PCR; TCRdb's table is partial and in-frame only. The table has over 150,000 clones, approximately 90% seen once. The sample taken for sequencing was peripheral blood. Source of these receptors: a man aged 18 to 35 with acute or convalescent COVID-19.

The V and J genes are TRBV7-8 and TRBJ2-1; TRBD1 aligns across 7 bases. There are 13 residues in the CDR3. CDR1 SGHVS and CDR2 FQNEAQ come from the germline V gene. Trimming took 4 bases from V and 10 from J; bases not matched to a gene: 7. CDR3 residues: CASSSSGQPEQFF. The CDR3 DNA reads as TGTGCCAGCAGCTCATCGGGACAGCCCGAGCAGTTCTTC.

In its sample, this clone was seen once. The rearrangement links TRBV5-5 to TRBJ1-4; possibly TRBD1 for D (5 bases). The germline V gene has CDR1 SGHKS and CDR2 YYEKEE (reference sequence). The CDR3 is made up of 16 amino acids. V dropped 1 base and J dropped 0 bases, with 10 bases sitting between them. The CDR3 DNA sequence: TGTGCCAGCAGCTTGAGACAGTATGCAACTAATGAAAAACTGTTTTTT. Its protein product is CASSLRQYATNEKLFF.

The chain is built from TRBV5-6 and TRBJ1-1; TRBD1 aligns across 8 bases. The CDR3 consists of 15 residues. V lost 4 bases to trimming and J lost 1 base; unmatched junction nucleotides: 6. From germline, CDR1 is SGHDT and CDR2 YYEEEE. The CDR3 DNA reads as TGTGCCAGCAGCCAGCAGGGGGCTAGGAACACTGAAGCTTTCTTT. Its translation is CASSQQGARNTEAFF. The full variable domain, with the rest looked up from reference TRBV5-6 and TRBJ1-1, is DAGVTQSPTHLIKTRGQQVTLRCSPKSGHDTVSWYQQALGQGPQFIFQYYEEEERQRGNFPDRFSGHQFPNYSSELNVNALLLGDSALYLCASSQQGARNTEAFFGQGTRLTVV.

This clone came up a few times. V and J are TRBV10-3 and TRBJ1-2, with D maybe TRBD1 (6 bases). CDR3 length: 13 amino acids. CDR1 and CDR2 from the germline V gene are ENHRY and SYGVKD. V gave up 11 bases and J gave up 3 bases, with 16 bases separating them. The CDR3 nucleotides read TGTGCCTTTCAGGGGAGTGGCGACTATGGCTACACCTTC. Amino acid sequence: CAFQGSGDYGYTF.

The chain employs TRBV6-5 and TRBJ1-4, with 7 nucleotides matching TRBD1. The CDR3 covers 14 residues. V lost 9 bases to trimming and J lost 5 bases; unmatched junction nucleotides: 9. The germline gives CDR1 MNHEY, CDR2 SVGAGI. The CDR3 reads CASHTGALNEKLFF. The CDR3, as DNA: TGTGCCAGTCATACAGGGGCGTTAAATGAAAAACTGTTTTTT.

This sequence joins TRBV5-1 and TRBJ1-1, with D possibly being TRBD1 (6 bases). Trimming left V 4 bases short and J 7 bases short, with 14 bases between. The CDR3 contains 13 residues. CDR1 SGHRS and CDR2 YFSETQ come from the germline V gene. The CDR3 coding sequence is TGCGCCAGCAGCACCGATGGGGGCGGTGAAGCTTTCTTT. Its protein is CASSTDGGGEAFF.

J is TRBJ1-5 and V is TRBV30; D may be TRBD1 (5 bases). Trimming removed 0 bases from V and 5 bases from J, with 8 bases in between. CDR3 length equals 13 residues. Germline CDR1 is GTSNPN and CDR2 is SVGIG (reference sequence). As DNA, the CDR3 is TGTGCCTGGAGTGTCCCGGGGGATCAGCCCCAGCATTTT. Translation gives CAWSVPGDQPQHF.

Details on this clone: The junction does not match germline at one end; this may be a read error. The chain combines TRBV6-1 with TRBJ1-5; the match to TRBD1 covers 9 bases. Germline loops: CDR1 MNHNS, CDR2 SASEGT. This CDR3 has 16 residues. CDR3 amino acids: CASSGPQGAYNQPQHF. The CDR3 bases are TGTGCCAGCAGTGGACCACAGGGGGCTTACAATCAACCCCAGCATTTT.

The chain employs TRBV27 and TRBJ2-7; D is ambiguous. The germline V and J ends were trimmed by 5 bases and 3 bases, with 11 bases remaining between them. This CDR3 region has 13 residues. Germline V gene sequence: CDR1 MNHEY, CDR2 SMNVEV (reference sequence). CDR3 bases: TGTGCCAGCAGTCCGACCTCAGGCTACGAGCAGTACTTC. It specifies CASSPTSGYEQYF.